A single sample is the source of the 14 T cell receptor beta chains below, sequenced in a study of shared clonotypes between healthy human individuals. TCRdb keeps only in-frame clones here, not all; method: immunoSEQ multiplex PCR. The sample comprises 2 million to 3 million clones, more than 80% of which are singletons, and around 0.14% rests with the top ten. Sequenced input: naive CD4+ T cells sorted from blood. Stated subset: CD45RA+ positively selected. Receptor source: a man between 18 and 29 years old in good health.

The chain combines TRBV30 with TRBJ2-6; D not resolved. V was shortened by 0 bases and J by 1 base, with 7 bases between the two germline ends. Germline assignment: CDR1 GTSNPN and CDR2 SVGIG (reference sequence). This CDR3 region has 15 residues. The CDR3 reads CAWSVGRSGANVLTF. CDR3 in DNA: TGTGCCTGGAGTGTAGGGCGGTCTGGGGCCAACGTCCTGACTTTC. Based on the CDR3 plus reference TRBV30 and TRBJ2-6, the full variable domain is SQTIHQWPATLVQPVGSPLSLECTVEGTSNPNLYWYRQAAGRGLQLLFYSVGIGQISSEVPQNLSASRPQDRQFILSSKKLLLSDSGFYLCAWSVGRSGANVLTFGAGSRLTVL.

V and J are TRBV6-5 and TRBJ1-1; D may be TRBD1 (5 bases). This CDR3 has 12 residues. The ends were cut back, 8 bases at V and 5 bases at J, with 12 bases in the middle. CDR1 and CDR2 from the germline V gene are MNHEY and SVGAGI. CDR3 amino acids: CASWDPGTEAFF. CDR3 sequence (DNA): TGTGCCAGCTGGGACCCGGGAACTGAAGCTTTCTTT.

The gene calls are TRBV2 and TRBJ1-2, with D unresolved. Trimming took 2 bases from V and 7 from J, leaving 8 bases between them. Per germline, CDR1 SNHLY and CDR2 FYNNEI. The length of the CDR3 is 12 residues. For the CDR3, the DNA is TGTGCCAGCAGTGAACTGTCCCGTGGCTACACCTTC. Amino acid sequence: CASSELSRGYTF.

V usage is TRBV5-1 and J usage is TRBJ2-7; 9 nucleotides agree with TRBD1. The CDR3 length is 15 residues. Germline V gene lookup returns CDR1 SGHRS and CDR2 YFSETQ. With V trimmed by 6 bases and J by 3 bases, 10 bases remained unmatched. The CDR3 is CASKGYGQGFYEQYF. DNA for the CDR3: TGCGCCAGCAAGGGTTACGGACAGGGGTTCTACGAGCAGTACTTC.

The J gene is TRBJ1-6, the V gene TRBV4-1, with a possible D match to TRBD1 (6 bases). Germline V gives CDR1 MGHRA, CDR2 YSYEKL. Trimming took off 8 bases at V and 9 bases at J, with 17 bases between the two ends. The CDR3 spans 14 residues. CDR3 residues: CASLKVDRISPLHF. CDR3 nucleotides: TGCGCCAGCCTTAAAGTGGACAGAATTTCACCCCTCCACTTT.

The gene calls are TRBV5-6 and TRBJ2-2; possibly TRBD2 for D (6 bases). Trimming cost V 4 bases and J 7 bases, with 17 bases left between them. The germline gives CDR1 SGHDT, CDR2 YYEEEE. CDR3 length equals 15 residues. CDR3 amino acids: CASSTWGLLGGELFF. In DNA form, the CDR3 reads TGTGCCAGCAGCACCTGGGGACTGCTTGGCGGGGAGCTGTTTTTT.

This clone has more than one count but fewer than ten. Other DNA sequences in this sample translate to the same CDR3. The V gene is TRBV5-1, the J gene TRBJ2-7, with TRBD1 matching over 9 bases. Germline loops: CDR1 SGHRS, CDR2 YFSETQ. The CDR3 sequence is 14 residues long. The ends lost 0 bases at V and 4 bases at J; junction bases unmatched: 2. Here the CDR3 reads CASSLGTGVYEQYF. The CDR3, as DNA: TGCGCCAGCAGCTTGGGGACAGGGGTATACGAGCAGTACTTC.

V gene TRBV6-4 combines with J gene TRBJ2-2; D may be TRBD2 (5 bases). This CDR3 is built from 16 residues. Per germline, CDR1 MRHNA and CDR2 SNTAGT. The V and J ends lost 0 bases and 2 bases respectively, with 10 bases between them. The chain's CDR3 is CASSDSLARNTGELFF. The CDR3 region has the DNA TGTGCCAGCAGTGACTCTCTAGCTCGAAACACCGGGGAGCTGTTTTTT.

The rearrangement uses TRBV7-6 and TRBJ2-1; D is uncertain. V lost 1 base to trimming and J lost 7 bases, with 14 bases between them. The CDR3 has 15 residues. Germline loops: CDR1 SGHVS, CDR2 FNYEAQ. For the CDR3, the DNA is TGTGCCAGCAGCTTAGTCTCTGCCTTCGGGAATGAGCAGTTCTTC. It encodes CASSLVSAFGNEQFF.

This chain connects TRBV2 to TRBJ1-3; D call uncertain. With 2 bases removed from V and 0 bases from J, the gap between germline ends came to 5 bases. This CDR3 contains 14 residues. Germline values: CDR1 SNHLY, CDR2 FYNNEI. The CDR3 bases are TGTGCCAGCAGTGAAAACTCCTCTGGAAACACCATATATTTT. Translated: CASSENSSGNTIYF.

The chain has TRBV19 and TRBJ1-5; D gene uncertain. The germline V gene encodes CDR1 LNHDA and CDR2 SQIVND (reference sequence). The CDR3 totals 17 residues. The germline V and J ends were trimmed by 5 bases and 1 base, with 18 bases remaining between them. This CDR3 reads CASSPPLRSRSNQPQHF. The CDR3 DNA sequence: TGTGCCAGTAGTCCCCCTTTGCGCAGTAGGAGCAATCAGCCCCAGCATTTT.

Note on this clone: The sample has other DNA sequences that encode this CDR3 too. The chain links TRBV10-3 to TRBJ2-3; D unresolved. Germline V gene sequence: CDR1 ENHRY, CDR2 SYGVKD. V was pared by 3 bases and J by 5 bases, with 6 bases between. The CDR3 totals 12 residues. CDR3 sequence (DNA): TGTGCCATCAGTGAACTCGGAGATACGCAGTATTTT. Translated: CAISELGDTQYF.

The chain has TRBV7-2 and TRBJ2-1; tentatively, D is TRBD2 (6 bases). Per the germline V gene, CDR1 is SGHTA and CDR2 is FQGNSA. With 1 base removed from V and 7 bases from J, the gap between germline ends came to 14 bases. This CDR3 is built from 15 residues. As DNA, the CDR3 is TGTGCCAGCAGCTTAGGCGGGGTTGGGGGGAATGAGCAGTTCTTC. Amino acids: CASSLGGVGGNEQFF.

In the case of this clone: The sample holds other DNA sequences that translate to the same CDR3. The chain combines TRBV2 with TRBJ2-7, with TRBD1 matching 7 bases. The CDR3 totals 12 residues. The V and J ends lost 6 bases and 2 bases, in that order; junction bases with no gene match: 1. The germline gives CDR1 SNHLY, CDR2 FYNNEI. The CDR3 bases are TGTGCCAGCAGCGGGACAGCCTACGAGCAGTACTTC. Amino acid sequence: CASSGTAYEQYF.